This entry lists 8 T cell receptor beta chains sequenced from one sample in a study of blood T cell repertoires in COVID-19. Here immunoSEQ multiplex PCR was the method, and the copy in TCRdb shows in-frame clones only, minus some. The repertoire has roughly 330,000 clones, approximately 82% of them found once; the top ten carry 1.2%. The sample comprised peripheral blood. These receptors came from a woman aged 50 to 65 with acute or convalescent COVID-19.

This clone was seen only once. The chain has TRBV27 and TRBJ2-3; D might be TRBD2 (7 bases). From germline, CDR1 is MNHEY and CDR2 SMNVEV (reference sequence). V was trimmed by 3 bases and J by 1 base, leaving 20 bases between them. The CDR3 is 18 amino acids. CDR3 region: CASSFSPRAGAGTDTQYF. The CDR3 DNA reads as TGTGCCAGCAGTTTTAGTCCCCGGGCGGGGGCAGGCACAGATACGCAGTATTTT.

This CDR3 is CASTQRGLAGYEQYF. As DNA, the CDR3 is TGTGCCAGTACTCAAAGGGGTCTAGCGGGCTACGAGCAGTACTTC. The J gene is TRBJ2-7, the V gene TRBV7-3; 8 positions agree with TRBD2. There are 15 residues in the CDR3. The germline CDR1 and CDR2 sequences are SGHTA and FQGTGA. Trimming at V came to 9 bases and at J to 3 bases, leaving 13 bases not matched to a gene. Full variable domain (outside the CDR3, taken from reference TRBV7-3 and TRBJ2-7): GAGVSQTPSNKVTEKGKYVELRCDPISGHTALYWYRQSLGQGPEFLIYFQGTGAADDSGLPNDRFFAVRPEGSVSTLKIQRTERGDSAVYLCASTQRGLAGYEQYFGPGTRLTVT.

The chain employs TRBV24-1 and TRBJ2-3; TRBD2 matches at 14 bases. V was clipped by 9 bases and J by 2 bases; unmatched bases: 3. CDR1 is KGHDR and CDR2 is SFDVKD in the germline V gene. This CDR3 contains 15 residues. Written as DNA, the CDR3 is TGTGCCACCGGGACTAGCGGGGGCAACACAGATACGCAGTATTTT. It yields the protein CATGTSGGNTDTQYF.

This sequence joins TRBV3-1 (or the pseudogene TRBV3-2) and TRBJ1-2, with TRBD1 as a possible D gene (6 bases). Trimming cost V 2 bases and J 7 bases, with 29 bases left between them. Germline V gene data show CDR1 as LGHDT and CDR2 as YNNKEL (reference sequence). The CDR3 covers 19 residues. The CDR3 region has the DNA TGTGCCAGCAGCCAAACCTCTCTCCCTCCCCTAATACAGGGACGTGGCTACACCTTC. It specifies CASSQTSLPPLIQGRGYTF.

V is TRBV2 and J is TRBJ2-4, with TRBD1 matching over 11 bases. The CDR3 covers 15 residues. Germline CDR1 SNHLY, CDR2 FYNNEI. Germline trimming cut 5 bases from V and 1 base from J; bases unmatched to any gene: 1. CDR3 sequence (DNA): TGTGCCAGCAGTTGGGACAGGGGGGCCAAAAACATTCAGTACTTC. Translation gives CASSWDRGAKNIQYF.

This clone showed up just once. This chain joins TRBV7-9 and TRBJ2-7; perhaps TRBD1 as D (6 bases). The CDR3 has 15 amino acids. Germline loops: CDR1 SEHNR, CDR2 FQNEAQ (reference sequence). V gave up 2 bases and J gave up 0 bases, with 11 bases separating them. This CDR3 reads CASSLSDSSSYEQYF. In nucleotides, the CDR3 is TGTGCCAGCAGCTTATCGGACAGTAGCTCCTACGAGCAGTACTTC.

The V call is TRBV3-1 (or the pseudogene TRBV3-2), the J call TRBJ2-1; 10 nucleotides line up with TRBD2. The CDR3 spans 16 residues. J was trimmed by 3 bases and V by 4 bases; bases with no gene match: 6. Germline V gene data show CDR1 as LGHDT and CDR2 as YNNKEL (reference sequence). CDR3 residues: CASSRRRTSGYNEQFF. Written as DNA, the CDR3 is TGTGCCAGCAGCCGTCGAAGGACTAGCGGCTACAATGAGCAGTTCTTC.

The chain has TRBV9 and TRBJ2-7; weak D call: TRBD2 (7 bases). Germline lookup yields CDR1 SGDLS and CDR2 YYNGEE. V was trimmed by 4 bases and J by 5 bases, leaving 16 bases between them. The CDR3 is 14 amino acids. The CDR3 reads CASSPRGAGHEQYV. The CDR3 DNA follows: TGTGCCAGCAGCCCACGGGGGGCTGGGCACGAGCAGTACGTC.